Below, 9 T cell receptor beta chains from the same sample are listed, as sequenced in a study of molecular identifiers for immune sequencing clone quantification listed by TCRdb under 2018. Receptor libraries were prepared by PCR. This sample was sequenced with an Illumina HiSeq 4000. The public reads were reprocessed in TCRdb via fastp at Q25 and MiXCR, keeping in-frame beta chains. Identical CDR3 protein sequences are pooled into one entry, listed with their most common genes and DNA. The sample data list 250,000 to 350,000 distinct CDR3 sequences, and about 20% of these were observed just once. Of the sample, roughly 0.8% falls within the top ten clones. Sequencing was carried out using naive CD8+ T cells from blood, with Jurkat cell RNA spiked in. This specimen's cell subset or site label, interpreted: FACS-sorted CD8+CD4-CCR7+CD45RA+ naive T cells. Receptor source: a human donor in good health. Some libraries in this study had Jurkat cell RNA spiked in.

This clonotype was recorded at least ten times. In DNA, the CDR3 is TGCGCCAGCAGCTTTCACCACAGGGGATCCACTGAAGCTTTCTTT. This gives the protein CASSFHHRGSTEAFF. The chain has TRBV5-1 and TRBJ1-1, with TRBD1 matching over 7 bases. This CDR3 has 15 residues. CDR1 SGHRS and CDR2 YFSETQ come from the germline V gene. V shed 2 bases and J 4 bases; nucleotides not matched to a gene: 8.

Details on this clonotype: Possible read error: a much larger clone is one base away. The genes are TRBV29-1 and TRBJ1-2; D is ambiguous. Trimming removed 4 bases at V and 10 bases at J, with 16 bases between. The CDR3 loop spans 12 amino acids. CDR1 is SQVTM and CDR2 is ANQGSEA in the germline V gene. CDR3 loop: CSVGVRPASYTF. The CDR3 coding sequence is TGCAGCGTTGGAGTACGTCCGGCGTCCTACACCTTC.

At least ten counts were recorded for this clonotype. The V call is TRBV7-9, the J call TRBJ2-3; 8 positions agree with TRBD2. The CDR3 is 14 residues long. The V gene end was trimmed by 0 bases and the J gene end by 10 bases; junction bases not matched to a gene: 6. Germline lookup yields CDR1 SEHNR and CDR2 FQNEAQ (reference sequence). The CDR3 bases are TGTGCCAGCAGCTTAGCGGCGGGAGGTGCCCCGCAGTATTTT. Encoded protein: CASSLAAGGAPQYF.

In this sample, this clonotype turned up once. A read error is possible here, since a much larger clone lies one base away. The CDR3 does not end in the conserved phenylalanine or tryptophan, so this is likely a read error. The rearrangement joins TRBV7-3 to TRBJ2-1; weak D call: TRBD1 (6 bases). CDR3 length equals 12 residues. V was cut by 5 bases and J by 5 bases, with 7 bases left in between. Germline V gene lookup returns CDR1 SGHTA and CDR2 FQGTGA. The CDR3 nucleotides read TGTGCCAGCAGCCACAGGGACAATGAGCAGTTCCTC. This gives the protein CASSHRDNEQFL.

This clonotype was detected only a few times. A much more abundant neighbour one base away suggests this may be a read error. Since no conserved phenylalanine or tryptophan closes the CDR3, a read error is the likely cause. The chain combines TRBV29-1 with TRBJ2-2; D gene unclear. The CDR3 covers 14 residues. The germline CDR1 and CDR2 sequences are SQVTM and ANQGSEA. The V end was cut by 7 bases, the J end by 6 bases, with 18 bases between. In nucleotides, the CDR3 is TGCAGCGCCCACCGTCGGCGGACGGCCGGGGAGCTGTTTTCT. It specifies CSAHRRRTAGELFS.

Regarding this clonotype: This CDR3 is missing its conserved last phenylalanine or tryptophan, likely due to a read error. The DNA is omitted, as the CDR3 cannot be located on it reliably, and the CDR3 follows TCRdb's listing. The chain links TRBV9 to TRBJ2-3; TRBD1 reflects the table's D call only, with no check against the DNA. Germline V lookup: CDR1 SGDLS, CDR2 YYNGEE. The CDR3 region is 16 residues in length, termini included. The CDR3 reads CASSVASVPTVDTRYL.

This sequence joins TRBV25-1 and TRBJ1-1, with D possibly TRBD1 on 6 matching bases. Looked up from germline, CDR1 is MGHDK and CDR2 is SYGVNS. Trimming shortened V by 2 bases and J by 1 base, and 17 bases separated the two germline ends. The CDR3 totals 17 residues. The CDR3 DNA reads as TGTGCCAGCAGTGAAATATATCGGACAGATCCGAACACTGAAGCTTTCTTT. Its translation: CASSEIYRTDPNTEAFF.

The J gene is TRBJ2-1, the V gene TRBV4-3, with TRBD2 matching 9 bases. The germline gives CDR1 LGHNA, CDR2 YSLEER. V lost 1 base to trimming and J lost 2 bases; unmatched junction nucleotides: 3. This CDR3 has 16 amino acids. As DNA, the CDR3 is TGCGCCAGCAGCCAAGGAACTAGCGGGCCCTACAATGAGCAGTTCTTC. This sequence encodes CASSQGTSGPYNEQFF.

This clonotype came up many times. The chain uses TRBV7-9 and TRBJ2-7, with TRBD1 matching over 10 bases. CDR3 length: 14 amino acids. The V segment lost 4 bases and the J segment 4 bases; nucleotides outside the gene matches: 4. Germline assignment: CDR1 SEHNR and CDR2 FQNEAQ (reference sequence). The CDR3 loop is CASSSQDRGYEQYF. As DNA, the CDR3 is TGTGCCAGCAGCTCTCAGGACAGGGGGTACGAGCAGTACTTC.